This T cell receptor (beta chain) was found in a study of cytomegalovirus exposure and HLA in healthy donors. Findings and limits, study-wide: Presence/absence analyses treated sequencing depth as roughly uniform across donors.

The primer mix had 60 Vbeta and 13 Jbeta primers. Measured with immunoSEQ multiplex PCR; TCRdb has only the in-frame clones, and not every one. The sample shows roughly 130,000 clones, around 81% of them seen only once. Remarks on this clone: Its cognate antigen is unknown.

The CDR3 consists of 15 residues. The V and J ends lost 0 bases and 0 bases respectively, with 8 bases between them. CDR1 and CDR2 (germline): SGHKS, YYEKEE (reference sequence). The sequence was obtained from a woman in her forties or fifties in good health and CMV-seronegative. The chain carries TRBV5-5 and TRBJ2-3; a weak D match, TRBD1 (5 bases). Sequenced input: PBMCs. The CDR3 nucleotides read TGTGCCAGCAGCTTGGTACCAGGGAGCACAGATACGCAGTATTTT. Protein sequence: CASSLVPGSTDTQYF.